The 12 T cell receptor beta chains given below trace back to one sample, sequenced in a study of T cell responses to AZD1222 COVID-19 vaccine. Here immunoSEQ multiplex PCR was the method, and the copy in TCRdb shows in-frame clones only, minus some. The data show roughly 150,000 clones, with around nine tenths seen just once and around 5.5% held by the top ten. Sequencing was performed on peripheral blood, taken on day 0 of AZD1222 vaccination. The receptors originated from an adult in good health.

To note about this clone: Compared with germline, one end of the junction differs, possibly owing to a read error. Here the CDR3 reads CASSFQGPGDTIYF. CDR3 sequence (DNA): TGTGCCAGCAGCTTTCAGGGGCCTGGAGACACCATATATTTT. The chain uses TRBV7-3 and TRBJ1-3, with D possibly being TRBD1 (6 bases). Looked up from germline, CDR1 is SGHTA and CDR2 is FQGTGA. This CDR3 spans 14 amino acids.

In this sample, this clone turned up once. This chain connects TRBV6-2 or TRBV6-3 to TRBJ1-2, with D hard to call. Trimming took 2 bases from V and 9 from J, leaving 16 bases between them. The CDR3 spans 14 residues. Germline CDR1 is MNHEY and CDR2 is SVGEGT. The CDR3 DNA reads TGTGCCAGCAGTTACGACCCCGGGGTTGGGCGCTACACCTTC. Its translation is CASSYDPGVGRYTF.

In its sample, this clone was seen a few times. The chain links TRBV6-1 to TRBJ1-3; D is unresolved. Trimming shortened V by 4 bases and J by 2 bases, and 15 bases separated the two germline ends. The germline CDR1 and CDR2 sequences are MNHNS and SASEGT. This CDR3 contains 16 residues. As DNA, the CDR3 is TGTGCCAGCAGTGCCCTAGGACGGGAAGCTGGAAACACCATATATTTT. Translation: CASSALGREAGNTIYF.

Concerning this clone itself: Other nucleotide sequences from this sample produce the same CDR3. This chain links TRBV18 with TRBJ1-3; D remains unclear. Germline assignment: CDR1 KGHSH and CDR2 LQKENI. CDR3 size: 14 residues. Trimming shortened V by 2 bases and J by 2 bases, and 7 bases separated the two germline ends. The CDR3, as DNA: TGTGCCAGCTCACCAGGGGAAGCTGGAAACACCATATATTTT. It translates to CASSPGEAGNTIYF.

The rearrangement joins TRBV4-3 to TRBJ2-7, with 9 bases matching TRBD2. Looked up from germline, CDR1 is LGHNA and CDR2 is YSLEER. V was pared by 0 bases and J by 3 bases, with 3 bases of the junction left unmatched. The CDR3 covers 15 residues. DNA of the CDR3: TGCGCCAGCAGCCAAGAGGATAGCGGGAGCTACGAGCAGTACTTC. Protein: CASSQEDSGSYEQYF.

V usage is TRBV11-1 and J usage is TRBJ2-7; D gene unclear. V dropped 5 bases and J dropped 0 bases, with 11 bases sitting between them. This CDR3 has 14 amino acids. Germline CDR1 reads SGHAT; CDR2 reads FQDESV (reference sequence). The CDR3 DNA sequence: TGTGCCAGCAGCCCCCTCTTTGTCTCCTACGAGCAGTACTTC. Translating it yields CASSPLFVSYEQYF.

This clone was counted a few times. The CDR3 DNA sequence: TGTGCCAGCAGCCTGCAGGGGACTAGCGGGAGTTCAGATACGCAGTATTTT. Its protein is CASSLQGTSGSSDTQYF. The V and J genes are TRBV5-8 and TRBJ2-3, with 14 nucleotides matching TRBD2. V gave up 4 bases and J gave up 4 bases; unmatched junction bases: 8. Germline-derived CDR1 and CDR2 are SGHTS and YDEGEE. The CDR3 covers 17 residues.

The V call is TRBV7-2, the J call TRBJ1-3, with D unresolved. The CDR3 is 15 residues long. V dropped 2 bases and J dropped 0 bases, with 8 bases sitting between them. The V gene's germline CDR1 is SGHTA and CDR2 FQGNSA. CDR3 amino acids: CASSLTISSGNTIYF. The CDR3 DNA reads TGTGCCAGCAGCTTAACCATTAGCTCTGGAAACACCATATATTTT.

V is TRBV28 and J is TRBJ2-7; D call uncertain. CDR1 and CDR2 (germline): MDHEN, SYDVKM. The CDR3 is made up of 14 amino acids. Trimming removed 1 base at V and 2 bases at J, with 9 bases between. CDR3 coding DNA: TGTGCCAGCAGTTTATCCGGCCGTACCTACGAGCAGTACTTC. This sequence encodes CASSLSGRTYEQYF.

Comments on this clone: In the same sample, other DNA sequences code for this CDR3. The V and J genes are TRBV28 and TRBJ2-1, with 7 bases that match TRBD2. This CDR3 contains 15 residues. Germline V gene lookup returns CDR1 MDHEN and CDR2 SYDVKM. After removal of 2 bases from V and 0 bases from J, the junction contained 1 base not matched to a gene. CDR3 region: CASSLGGSSYNEQFF. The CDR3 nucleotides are TGTGCCAGCAGTTTAGGCGGGAGCTCCTACAATGAGCAGTTCTTC.

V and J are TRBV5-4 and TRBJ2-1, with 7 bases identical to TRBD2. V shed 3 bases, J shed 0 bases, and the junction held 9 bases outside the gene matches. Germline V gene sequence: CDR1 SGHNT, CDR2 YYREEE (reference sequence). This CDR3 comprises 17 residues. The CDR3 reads CASSWTGRSLSYNEQFF. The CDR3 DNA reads TGTGCCAGCAGCTGGACCGGGAGGTCCCTCTCCTACAATGAGCAGTTCTTC.

CDR3 in amino acids: CASSLYQYGGVGGDEQFF. CDR3 nucleotide sequence: TGTGCCAGCAGCTTATATCAGTATGGCGGGGTGGGAGGCGATGAGCAGTTCTTC. The genes are TRBV7-8 and TRBJ2-1; D is perhaps TRBD2 (6 bases). Trimming took off 2 bases at V and 8 bases at J, with 25 bases between the two ends. CDR3 length: 18 amino acids. CDR1 is SGHVS, CDR2 FQNEAQ, per germline.